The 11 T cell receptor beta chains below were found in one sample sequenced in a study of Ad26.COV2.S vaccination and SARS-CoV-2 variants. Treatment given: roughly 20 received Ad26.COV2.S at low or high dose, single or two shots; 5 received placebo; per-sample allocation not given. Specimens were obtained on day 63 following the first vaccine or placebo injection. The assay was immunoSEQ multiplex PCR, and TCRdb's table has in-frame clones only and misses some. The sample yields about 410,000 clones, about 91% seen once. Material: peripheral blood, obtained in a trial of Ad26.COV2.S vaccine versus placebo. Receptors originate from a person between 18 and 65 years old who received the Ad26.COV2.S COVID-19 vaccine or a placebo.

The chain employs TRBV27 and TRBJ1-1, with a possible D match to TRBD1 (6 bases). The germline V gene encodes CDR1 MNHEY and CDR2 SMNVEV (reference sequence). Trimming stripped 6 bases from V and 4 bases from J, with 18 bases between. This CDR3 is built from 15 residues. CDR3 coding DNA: TGTGCCAGCAGAGGGACACCCGGAGGGGTCACTGAAGCTTTCTTT. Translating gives CASRGTPGGVTEAFF.

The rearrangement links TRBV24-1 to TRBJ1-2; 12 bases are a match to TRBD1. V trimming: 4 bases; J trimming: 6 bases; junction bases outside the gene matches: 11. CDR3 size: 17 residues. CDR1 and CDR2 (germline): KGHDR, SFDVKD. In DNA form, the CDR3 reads TGTGCCACCAGTGAAGGGGACAGGGGGCGCGGTGGGAATGGCTACACCTTC. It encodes CATSEGDRGRGGNGYTF.

CDR3 sequence reads: CASSLGGIGEQYF. DNA of the CDR3: TGTGCCAGCAGCTTAGGAGGGATTGGCGAGCAGTACTTC. The chain uses TRBV13 and TRBJ2-7; no reliable D call. CDR1 PRHDT and CDR2 FYEKMQ come from the germline V gene (reference sequence). V lost 0 bases and J lost 6, with 9 bases in between. This CDR3 comprises 13 residues.

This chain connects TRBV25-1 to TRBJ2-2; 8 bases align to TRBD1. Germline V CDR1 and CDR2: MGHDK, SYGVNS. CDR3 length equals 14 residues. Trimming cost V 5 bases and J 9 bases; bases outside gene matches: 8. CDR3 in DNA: TGTGCCAGCAGTCCCCAGGGGGCAACCAGGGAGCTGTTTTTT. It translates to CASSPQGATRELFF. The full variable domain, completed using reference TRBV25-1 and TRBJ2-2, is EADIYQTPRYLVIGTGKKITLECSQTMGHDKMYWYQQDPGMELHLIHYSYGVNSTEKGDLSSESTVSRIRTEHFPLTLESARPSHTSQYLCASSPQGATRELFFGEGSRLTVL.

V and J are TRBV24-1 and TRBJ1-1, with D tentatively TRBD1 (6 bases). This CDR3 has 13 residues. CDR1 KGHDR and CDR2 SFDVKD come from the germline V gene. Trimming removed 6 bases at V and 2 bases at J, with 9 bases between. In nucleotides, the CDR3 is TGTGCCACCAGTAGGGGGGGCAACACTGAAGCTTTCTTT. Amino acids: CATSRGGNTEAFF.

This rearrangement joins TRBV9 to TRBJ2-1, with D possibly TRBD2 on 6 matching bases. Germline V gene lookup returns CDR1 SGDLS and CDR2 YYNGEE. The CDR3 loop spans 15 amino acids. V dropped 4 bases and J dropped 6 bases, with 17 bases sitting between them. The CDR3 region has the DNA TGTGCCAGCAGCTTTGGGGGGACCCCGTCCAATGAGCAGTTCTTC. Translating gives CASSFGGTPSNEQFF.

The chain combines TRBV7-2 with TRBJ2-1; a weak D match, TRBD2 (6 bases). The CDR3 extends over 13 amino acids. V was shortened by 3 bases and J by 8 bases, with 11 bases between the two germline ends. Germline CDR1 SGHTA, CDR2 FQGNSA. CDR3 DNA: TGTGCCAGCAGCTTTAGACTAGATCATGAGCAGTTCTTC. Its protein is CASSFRLDHEQFF.

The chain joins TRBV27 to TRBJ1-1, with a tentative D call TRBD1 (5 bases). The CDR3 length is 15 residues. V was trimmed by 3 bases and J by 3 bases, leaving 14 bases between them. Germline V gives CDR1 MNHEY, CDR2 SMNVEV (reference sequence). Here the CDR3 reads CASSFQGPSYTEAFF. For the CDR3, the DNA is TGTGCCAGCAGTTTCCAGGGCCCCTCTTACACTGAAGCTTTCTTT.

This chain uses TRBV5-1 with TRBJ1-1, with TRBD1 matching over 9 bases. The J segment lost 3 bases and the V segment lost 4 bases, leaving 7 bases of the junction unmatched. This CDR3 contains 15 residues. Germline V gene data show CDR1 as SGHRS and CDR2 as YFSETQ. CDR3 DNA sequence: TGCGCCAGCAGCCTAGGGACAGGGTGGGACACTGAAGCTTTCTTT. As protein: CASSLGTGWDTEAFF.

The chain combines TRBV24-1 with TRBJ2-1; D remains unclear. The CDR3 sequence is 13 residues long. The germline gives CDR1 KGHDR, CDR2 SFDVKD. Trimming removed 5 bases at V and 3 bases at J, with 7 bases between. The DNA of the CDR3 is TGTGCCACCAGTGTTGCAGACTACAATGAGCAGTTCTTC. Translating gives CATSVADYNEQFF.

The DNA of the CDR3 is TGTGCCAGCAGCCCGGGCGCGGGGAGCACTGAAGCTTTCTTT. Translation: CASSPGAGSTEAFF. The chain recombines TRBV5-4 with TRBJ1-1; D is undetermined. Germline CDR1 SGHNT, CDR2 YYREEE (reference sequence). The CDR3 has 14 amino acids. V shed 4 bases and J shed 4 bases, with 14 bases lying between them.